This T cell receptor beta chain came from a study of response to subunit inactivated influenza vaccine. Study-wide results and limits: It was the authors' suggestion that each seasonal influenza vaccination recruits few new T cells.

The V and J ends lost 5 bases and 5 bases, in that order; junction bases with no gene match: 3. The CDR3 spans 14 residues. Germline CDR1 is DFQATT and CDR2 is SNEGSKA (reference sequence). A word on this clonotype: Its antigen is unknown.

TCRdb re-derived calls from the RT-PCR reads in MiXCR, one entry per CDR3 protein. The sample holds roughly 630,000 distinct CDR3 sequences, less than 15% seen once. This sequence was found in a man aged 50 to 59 who received an inactivated influenza vaccine. V and J are TRBV20-1 and TRBJ2-3; 14 bases map to TRBD2. This material consisted of PBMCs from blood, taken 14 to 15 days before vaccination. The CDR3 loop reads CSAPTSGGGDTQYF. The CDR3 DNA reads as TGCAGTGCTCCGACTAGCGGGGGGGGAGATACGCAGTATTTT.